These 11 T cell receptor beta chains were all obtained from the same sample, sequenced in a study of neurological immune-mediated disorders. TCRdb analysed the 5' RACE reads with MiXCR anew, one entry per CDR3 protein. The top ten clones hold about 3% of a sample with roughly 100,000 distinct CDR3 sequences, roughly 3.5% of them seen once. Sequencing input: PBMCs. Source of these receptors: a woman in her fifties or sixties with multiple sclerosis.

At least ten counts were recorded for this clonotype. The chain recombines TRBV4-3 with TRBJ1-4; no reliable D call. The CDR3 covers 16 residues. Germline V gene data show CDR1 as LGHNA and CDR2 as YSLEER. Between the trimmed V and J ends, which lost 0 bases and 5 bases, there was a span of 13 bases. CDR3 amino acids: CASSQDLASENEKLFF. The CDR3 coding sequence is TGCGCCAGCAGCCAAGATTTGGCTTCTGAGAATGAAAAACTGTTTTTT.

This clonotype has ten or more counts. The rearrangement uses TRBV5-5 and TRBJ1-6; possible D gene TRBD1, 5 bases. The CDR3 loop spans 16 amino acids. Trimming removed 2 bases at V and 9 bases at J, with 18 bases between. Per the germline V gene, CDR1 is SGHKS and CDR2 is YYEKEE (reference sequence). CDR3 sequence (DNA): TGTGCCAGCAGCTTCGAGGGTGTTCGGGGCAGTTCACCCCTCCACTTT. Protein product: CASSFEGVRGSSPLHF.

In this sample, this clonotype turned up many times. The chain employs TRBV7-6 and TRBJ1-2; 8 bases are shared with TRBD1. CDR1 is SGHVS and CDR2 is FNYEAQ in the germline V gene. The CDR3 contains 16 residues. With V trimmed by 5 bases and J by 4 bases, 12 bases remained unmatched. CDR3 region: CASSQKTGDPIYGYTF. The CDR3, as DNA: TGTGCCAGCAGCCAAAAGACAGGGGACCCTATCTATGGCTACACCTTC.

This clonotype was recorded many times. The chain couples TRBV7-9 to TRBJ2-5, with 7 bases identical to TRBD2. Per the germline V gene, CDR1 is SEHNR and CDR2 is FQNEAQ (reference sequence). The V and J ends lost 5 bases and 2 bases, in that order; junction bases with no gene match: 2. The CDR3 runs to 13 residues. Here the CDR3 DNA reads TGTGCCAGCAGCGGGGAGGGGCAAGAGACCCAGTACTTC. This sequence encodes CASSGEGQETQYF. Using reference TRBV7-9 and TRBJ2-5 for the parts outside the CDR3, the full variable domain is DTGVSQNPRHKITKRGQNVTFRCDPISEHNRLYWYRQTLGQGPEFLTYFQNEAQLEKSRLLSDRFSAERPKGSFSTLEIQRTEQGDSAMYLCASSGEGQETQYFGPGTRLLVL.

This clonotype showed up just a few times. The V gene is TRBV6-8, the J gene TRBJ2-7; 7 bases line up with TRBD2. Germline loops: CDR1 MNHGY, CDR2 SAAAGT. V lost 5 bases and J lost 4; bases outside the gene matches: 8. This CDR3 is 14 amino acids long. The CDR3 sequence: CASSTSGVGYEQYF. The CDR3, as DNA: TGTGCCAGCAGTACCAGCGGGGTAGGGTACGAGCAGTACTTC.

The rearrangement links TRBV20-1 to TRBJ2-3; D is unresolved. The CDR3 consists of 12 residues. Germline lookup yields CDR1 DFQATT and CDR2 SNEGSKA (reference sequence). The ends were cut back, 3 bases at V and 7 bases at J, with 11 bases in the middle. For the CDR3, the DNA is TGCAGTGCTAGTCCCGAGAAGTATACGCAGTATTTT. The encoded protein is CSASPEKYTQYF.

This clonotype was seen ten or more times. This chain connects TRBV20-1 to TRBJ2-3, with 7 positions matching TRBD2. This CDR3 spans 14 amino acids. The V and J ends lost 1 base and 1 base, in that order; junction bases with no gene match: 2. Germline CDR1 reads DFQATT; CDR2 reads SNEGSKA (reference sequence). The CDR3 is CSARVGRGTDTQYF. In nucleotides, the CDR3 is TGCAGTGCTAGAGTTGGGAGGGGCACAGATACGCAGTATTTT.

This clonotype was counted many times. DNA of the CDR3: TGCGCCAGCAGCCCTACCGTGACTACAGGGGTCGGCTACACCTTC. Translated, it gives CASSPTVTTGVGYTF. The rearrangement links TRBV5-1 to TRBJ1-2; TRBD1 matches 7 bases. Germline V CDR1 and CDR2: SGHRS, YFSETQ. CDR3 length equals 15 residues. The V segment lost 4 bases and the J segment 8 bases; nucleotides outside the gene matches: 14.

In this sample, this clonotype turned up many times. The rearrangement uses TRBV6-6 and TRBJ2-5; D ambiguous. There are 12 residues in the CDR3. V lost 6 bases, J lost 7 bases, and 12 bases lay in between. CDR1 is MNHNY and CDR2 is SVGAGI in the germline V gene (reference sequence). This CDR3 reads CASRETSGTQYF. For the CDR3, the DNA is TGTGCCAGCAGGGAGACTTCCGGGACCCAGTACTTC.

This clonotype was seen many times. The J gene is TRBJ1-6, the V gene TRBV9, with D possibly being TRBD1 (6 bases). Per the germline V gene, CDR1 is SGDLS and CDR2 is YYNGEE. CDR3 length: 14 residues. The V end was cut by 4 bases, the J end by 9 bases, with 14 bases between. The CDR3 DNA reads TGTGCCAGCAGCCCCGGAGGGGGAGGTTCACCCCTCCACTTT. It yields the protein CASSPGGGGSPLHF.

This clonotype was detected ten times or more. This rearrangement joins TRBV20-1 to TRBJ2-7; the match to TRBD2 covers 7 bases. This CDR3 region has 17 residues. Germline V gene data show CDR1 as DFQATT and CDR2 as SNEGSKA (reference sequence). After removal of 3 bases from V and 0 bases from J, the junction contained 14 bases not matched to a gene. The CDR3 loop reads CSARIGWVGGSSYEQYF. CDR3 DNA sequence: TGCAGTGCTAGGATAGGGTGGGTAGGCGGGAGCTCCTACGAGCAGTACTTC.